This is a list of T cell receptor beta chains from one sample in a study of shared clonotypes between healthy human individuals. Here immunoSEQ multiplex PCR was the method, and the copy in TCRdb shows in-frame clones only, minus some. This table has about 2 million clones, approximately 94% appearing once. Material: naive CD8+ T cells sorted from blood. The receptors originated from a man in his late teens or twenties in good health. The CDR3 runs from the conserved cysteine through the conserved F or W. D genes are given only for firm matches. Rows may omit the clone size; those that give it use once, few, many or a size class.

v_call	clone_size	d_call	j_call	cdr3_aa	cdr3_nt
TRBV6-1	.	TRBD1	TRBJ2-7	CASREEGTASYEQYF	TGTGCCAGCAGGGAAGAAGGGACAGCCTCCTACGAGCAGTACTTC
TRBV4-1	.	.	TRBJ1-2	CASSQSPGAGYGYTF	TGCGCCAGCAGCCAAAGCCCCGGGGCCGGCTATGGCTACACCTTC
TRBV11-2	.	.	TRBJ1-6	CASSLVGDSYNSPLHF	TGTGCCAGCAGCTTGGTCGGGGACTCCTATAATTCACCCCTCCACTTT
TRBV9	.	.	TRBJ1-5	CASSVGGGGQPQHF	TGTGCCAGCAGCGTAGGGGGCGGAGGTCAGCCCCAGCATTTT
TRBV5-1	.	.	TRBJ2-5	CASSPRGGRETQYF	TGCGCCAGCAGCCCGAGAGGGGGGCGAGAGACCCAGTACTTC
TRBV5-6	.	.	TRBJ2-7	CASSLVEGSSYEQYF	TGTGCCAGCAGCTTGGTGGAGGGGAGCTCCTACGAGCAGTACTTC
TRBV15	.	.	TRBJ1-1	CATSRDNEAFF	TGTGCCACCAGCAGAGATAATGAAGCTTTCTTT
TRBV6-1	.	TRBD1	TRBJ1-1	CASRPRGQANTEAFF	TGTGCCAGCAGGCCCAGGGGACAGGCGAACACTGAAGCTTTCTTT
TRBV7-9	once	.	TRBJ2-7	CASSLAVDEQYF	TGTGCCAGCAGCTTAGCGGTGGACGAGCAGTACTTC
TRBV4-3	.	TRBD1	TRBJ2-7	CASSQTGTGDYEQYF	TGCGCCAGCAGCCAGACCGGGACAGGGGACTACGAGCAGTACTTC